Sequencing of this T cell receptor (beta chain) was carried out in a study of blood T cell repertoires in COVID-19. Study-wide background: The United States, Italy and Spain provided the acute and convalescent COVID-19 samples. T cells, B-cell-depleted T cells, or PBMCs supplied cDNA or gDNA.

Trimming cost V 5 bases and J 13 bases; bases outside gene matches: 6. The length of the CDR3 is 12 residues. Source study methods: How many nucleated cells were present was estimated from reference gene primer amplification. Sequenced by immunoSEQ multiplex PCR; TCRdb stores in-frame clones only, minus some. From that table come the V and J calls and clone size; the DNA was used to work out D and trimming. The repertoire has around 180,000 clones, about 85% of them found once; the top ten carry roughly 24%. This TCR was sampled from a man in his sixties with acute or convalescent COVID-19. This chain connects TRBV12-3 or TRBV12-4 to TRBJ1-5, with 9 bases matching TRBD1. The source material was peripheral blood. The CDR3 is CASSLRDREQHF. The CDR3 nucleotides are TGTGCCAGCAGTCTCCGGGACAGGGAACAGCATTTT.